What follows are 2 T cell receptor beta chains derived from one specimen sequenced in a study of blood T cell repertoires in COVID-19. Sequenced by immunoSEQ multiplex PCR; TCRdb stores in-frame clones only, minus some. This sample has some 270,000 clones, with approximately 86% found just once. Sequenced sample: peripheral blood. The origin of the receptors is a man in his forties or fifties with active or convalescent COVID-19.

The chain couples TRBV7-6 to TRBJ2-2; 10 bases line up with TRBD2. Germline loops: CDR1 SGHVS, CDR2 FNYEAQ. Germline trimming cut 4 bases from V and 6 bases from J; bases unmatched to any gene: 14. CDR3 length equals 18 residues. CDR3 sequence reads: CASSYLPPLAGVAGELFF. In DNA form, the CDR3 reads TGTGCCAGCAGCTATCTACCCCCCCTAGCGGGAGTTGCCGGGGAGCTGTTTTTT.

The chain has TRBV11-2 and TRBJ1-1; perhaps TRBD1 as D (6 bases). The CDR3 contains 16 residues. V was cut by 3 bases and J by 2 bases, with 16 bases left in between. Germline CDR1 SGHAT, CDR2 FQNNGV. In DNA, the CDR3 is TGTGCCAGCAGCTTTTTTGGACAGCAACAAAACACTGAAGCTTTCTTT. Its protein product is CASSFFGQQQNTEAFF. Complete variable domain (other parts from reference TRBV11-2 and TRBJ1-1): EAGVAQSPRYKIIEKRQSVAFWCNPISGHATLYWYQQILGQGPKLLIQFQNNGVVDDSQLPKDRFSAERLKGVDSTLKIQPAKLEDSAVYLCASSFFGQQQNTEAFFGQGTRLTVV.